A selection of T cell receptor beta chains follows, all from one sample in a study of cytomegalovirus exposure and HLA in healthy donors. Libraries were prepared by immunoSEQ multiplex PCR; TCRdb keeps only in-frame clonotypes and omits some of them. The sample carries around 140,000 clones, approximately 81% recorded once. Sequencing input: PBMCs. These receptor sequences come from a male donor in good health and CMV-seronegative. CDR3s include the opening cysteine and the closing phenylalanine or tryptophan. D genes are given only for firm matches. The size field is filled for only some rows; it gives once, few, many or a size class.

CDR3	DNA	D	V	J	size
CASRWSDNSPLHF	TGTGCCAGCCGATGGAGCGATAATTCACCCCTCCACTTT	NA	TRBV6-5	TRBJ1-6	NA
CASSVWRGQETQYF	TGTGCCAGCAGTGTGTGGCGCGGCCAAGAGACCCAGTACTTC	NA	TRBV6-1	TRBJ2-5	NA
CASLNTGELFF	TGCGCCAGCTTAAACACCGGGGAGCTGTTTTTT	NA	TRBV5-1	TRBJ2-2	NA
CASSGDRGRYEQYF	TGTGCCAGCAGTGGAGACAGGGGGCGCTACGAGCAGTACTTC	TRBD1	TRBV2	TRBJ2-7	NA
CASSPRLAGGPGEQFF	TGTGCCAGCAGTCCCCGACTAGCGGGGGGGCCGGGGGAGCAGTTCTTC	TRBD2	TRBV27	TRBJ2-1	NA
CASSDSRTSGTGELFF	TGTGCCAGCAGCGATTCTCGGACTAGCGGGACGGGGGAGCTGTTTTTT	TRBD2	TRBV7-3	TRBJ2-2	few
CASSKTGNTEAFF	TGTGCCAGCAGCAAGACAGGGAACACTGAAGCTTTCTTT	NA	TRBV9	TRBJ1-1	NA
CASNLFGAGVQYF	TGTGCCAGCAACCTATTCGGAGCGGGTGTGCAGTACTTC	NA	TRBV11-2	TRBJ2-7	NA
CASSLPGTVPPIMYEQYF	TGTGCCAGCAGTTTACCCGGGACAGTCCCCCCTATTATGTACGAGCAGTACTTC	TRBD1	TRBV27	TRBJ2-7	NA
CASSYRTFTEAFF	TGTGCCAGCAGCTACCGGACTTTTACTGAAGCTTTCTTT	NA	TRBV7-6	TRBJ1-1	NA
CASSEGEGGTYEQYF	TGTGCCAGCAGTGAAGGCGAAGGGGGCACCTACGAGCAGTACTTC	TRBD1	TRBV2	TRBJ2-7	NA
CASSQDPEGLVYEQYF	TGCGCCAGCAGCCAAGACCCCGAAGGACTAGTCTACGAGCAGTACTTC	TRBD2	TRBV4-3	TRBJ2-7	NA
CASSLTDGSNQPQHF	TGTGCCAGCAGCTTAACAGACGGTAGCAATCAGCCCCAGCATTTT	NA	TRBV5-5	TRBJ1-5	NA
CASSTGTVYGYTF	TGTGCCAGCAGTACCGGGACAGTCTATGGCTACACCTTC	TRBD1	TRBV6-5	TRBJ1-2	few
CASNQGSNQPQHF	TGTGCCAGCAACCAGGGTAGCAATCAGCCCCAGCATTTT	NA	TRBV6-6	TRBJ1-5	NA
CASSPRRDINTGELFF	TGTGCCAGCTCCCCCCGCCGGGACATAAACACCGGGGAGCTGTTTTTT	NA	TRBV18	TRBJ2-2	NA
CASGFPEAFF	TGTGCCAGCGGCTTCCCTGAAGCTTTCTTT	NA	TRBV28	TRBJ1-1	NA
CASRGDQIYEQYF	TGTGCCAGCAGAGGGGATCAAATCTACGAGCAGTACTTC	NA	TRBV6-1	TRBJ2-7	NA
CASSSWVTSGRIDTGELFF	TGCGCCAGCAGCTCTTGGGTGACTAGCGGGAGGATAGACACCGGGGAGCTGTTTTTT	TRBD2	TRBV5-1	TRBJ2-2	NA
CSVEPEESPGHKFFTDRGNEQFF	TGCAGCGTTGAGCCGGAAGAAAGCCCGGGACATAAGTTTTTTACGGACAGGGGCAATGAGCAGTTCTTC	TRBD1	TRBV29-1	TRBJ2-1	NA
CASSSGTGNEKLFF	TGTGCCAGCAGCTCCGGGACAGGGAATGAAAAACTGTTTTTT	TRBD1	TRBV7-9	TRBJ1-4	NA
CASSLYSNQPQHF	TGCGCCAGCAGCTTGTATAGCAATCAGCCCCAGCATTTT	NA	TRBV5-1	TRBJ1-5	NA
CAWSGAVGETQYF	TGTGCCTGGAGTGGAGCGGTGGGAGAGACCCAGTACTTC	NA	TRBV30	TRBJ2-5	NA
CASSPRSPGANVLTF	TGTGCCAGCAGCCCCCGTTCTCCTGGGGCCAACGTCCTGACTTTC	NA	TRBV7-3	TRBJ2-6	NA
CASSQRESYNEQFF	TGTGCCAGCTCACAGCGGGAGTCCTACAATGAGCAGTTCTTC	TRBD2	TRBV18	TRBJ2-1	once
CSVVTGVLGTQYF	TGCAGCGTTGTGACAGGGGTCCTAGGAACCCAGTACTTC	TRBD1	TRBV29-1	TRBJ2-5	few
CASSHSSLYEQYF	TGCGCCAGCAGCCATTCTTCTTTGTACGAGCAGTACTTC	NA	TRBV4-1	TRBJ2-7	NA
CSVVGGSTDTQYF	TGCAGCGTTGTTGGCGGAAGCACAGATACGCAGTATTTT	NA	TRBV29-1	TRBJ2-3	few
CASSQDGQGALYEQYF	TGTGCCAGCAGCCAAGATGGCCAGGGGGCTCTCTACGAGCAGTACTTC	TRBD1	TRBV4-2	TRBJ2-7	NA
CASSHRGGNIQYF	TGTGCCAGCAGCCACAGGGGCGGGAACATTCAGTACTTC	TRBD1	TRBV5-8	TRBJ2-4	NA
CASSGDREIINSPLHF	TGTGCCAGCAGCGGGGACAGGGAGATAATAAATTCACCCCTCCACTTT	TRBD1	TRBV9	TRBJ1-6	NA
CASSSHQLGLAASYEQYF	TGTGCCAGCAGTTCACATCAACTAGGACTAGCGGCCTCCTACGAGCAGTACTTC	TRBD2	TRBV27	TRBJ2-7	once